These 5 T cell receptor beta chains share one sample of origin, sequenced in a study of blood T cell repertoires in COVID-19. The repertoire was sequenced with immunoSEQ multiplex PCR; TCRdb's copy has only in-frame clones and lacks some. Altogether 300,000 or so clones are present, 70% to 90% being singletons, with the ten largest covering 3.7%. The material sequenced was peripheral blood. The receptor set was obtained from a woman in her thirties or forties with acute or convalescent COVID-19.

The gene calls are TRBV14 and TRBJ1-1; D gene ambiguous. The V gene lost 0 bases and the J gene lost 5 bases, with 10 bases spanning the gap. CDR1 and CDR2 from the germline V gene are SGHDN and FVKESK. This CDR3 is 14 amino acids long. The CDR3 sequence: CASSQEAVSTEAFF. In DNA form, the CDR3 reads TGTGCCAGCAGCCAAGAGGCGGTATCAACTGAAGCTTTCTTT.

CDR3 nucleotide sequence: TGTGCCAGCTCACCGGGGAGAAACGAGCAGTACGTC. Translating it yields CASSPGRNEQYV. The chain recombines TRBV18 with TRBJ2-7; maybe TRBD2 (5 bases). The CDR3 length is 12 residues. In germline, CDR1 is KGHSH, CDR2 LQKENI. The V and J ends lost 3 bases and 5 bases respectively, with 8 bases between them.

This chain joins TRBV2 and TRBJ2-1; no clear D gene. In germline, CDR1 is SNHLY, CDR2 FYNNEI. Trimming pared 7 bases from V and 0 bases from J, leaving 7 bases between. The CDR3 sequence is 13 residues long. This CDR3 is CASTRSSYNEQFF. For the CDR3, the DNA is TGTGCCAGCACGAGGAGCTCCTACAATGAGCAGTTCTTC.

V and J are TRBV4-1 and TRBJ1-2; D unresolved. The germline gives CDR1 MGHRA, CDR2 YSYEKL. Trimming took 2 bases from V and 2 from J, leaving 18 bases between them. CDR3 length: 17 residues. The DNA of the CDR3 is TGCGCCAGCAGCCAAATCCCAGGTTCGTATGGAAACTATGGCTACACCTTC. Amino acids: CASSQIPGSYGNYGYTF.

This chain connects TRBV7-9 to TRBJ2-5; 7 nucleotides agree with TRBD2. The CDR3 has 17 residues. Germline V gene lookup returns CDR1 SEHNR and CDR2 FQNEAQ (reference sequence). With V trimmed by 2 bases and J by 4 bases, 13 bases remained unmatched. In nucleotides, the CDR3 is TGTGCCAGCAGCTTACCTGCTGGGGGGGGGTTCGGAGAGACCCAGTACTTC. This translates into CASSLPAGGGFGETQYF.